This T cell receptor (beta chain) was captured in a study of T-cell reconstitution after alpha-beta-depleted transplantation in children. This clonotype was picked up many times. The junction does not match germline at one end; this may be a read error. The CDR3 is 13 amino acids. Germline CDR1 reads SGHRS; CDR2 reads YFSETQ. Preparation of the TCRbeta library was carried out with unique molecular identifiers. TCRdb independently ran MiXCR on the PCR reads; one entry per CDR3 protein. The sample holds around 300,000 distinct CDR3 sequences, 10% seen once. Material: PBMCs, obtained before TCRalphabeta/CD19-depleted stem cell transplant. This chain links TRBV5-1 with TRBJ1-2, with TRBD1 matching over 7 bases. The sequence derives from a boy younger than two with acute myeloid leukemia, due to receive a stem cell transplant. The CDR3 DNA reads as TGTGCCAGCAGCTTGGGACAGAACTATGGCTACACCTTC. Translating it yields CASSLGQNYGYTF.